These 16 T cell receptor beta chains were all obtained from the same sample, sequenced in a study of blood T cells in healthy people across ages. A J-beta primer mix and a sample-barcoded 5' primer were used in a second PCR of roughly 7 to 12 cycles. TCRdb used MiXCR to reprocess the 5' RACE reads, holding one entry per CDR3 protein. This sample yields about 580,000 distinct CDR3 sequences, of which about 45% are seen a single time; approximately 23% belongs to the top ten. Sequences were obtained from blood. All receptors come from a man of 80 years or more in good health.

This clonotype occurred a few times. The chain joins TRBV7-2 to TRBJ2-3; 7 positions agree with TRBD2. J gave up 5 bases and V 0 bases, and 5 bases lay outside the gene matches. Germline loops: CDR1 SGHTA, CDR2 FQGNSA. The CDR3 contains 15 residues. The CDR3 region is CASSLAGGLVDTQYF. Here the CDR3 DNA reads TGTGCCAGCAGCTTAGCGGGAGGGCTTGTAGATACGCAGTATTTT.

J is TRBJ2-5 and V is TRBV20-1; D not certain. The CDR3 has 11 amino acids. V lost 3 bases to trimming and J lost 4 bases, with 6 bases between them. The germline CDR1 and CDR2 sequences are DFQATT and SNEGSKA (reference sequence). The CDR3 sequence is CSASARETQYF. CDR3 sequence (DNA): TGCAGTGCTAGTGCGCGAGAGACCCAGTACTTC.

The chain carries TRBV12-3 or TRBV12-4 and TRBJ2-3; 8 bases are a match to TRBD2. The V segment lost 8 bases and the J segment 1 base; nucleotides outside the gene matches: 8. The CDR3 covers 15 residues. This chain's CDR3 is CASLHRRGGTDTQYF. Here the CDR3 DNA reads TGTGCCAGCCTCCACAGGCGGGGGGGCACAGATACGCAGTATTTT.

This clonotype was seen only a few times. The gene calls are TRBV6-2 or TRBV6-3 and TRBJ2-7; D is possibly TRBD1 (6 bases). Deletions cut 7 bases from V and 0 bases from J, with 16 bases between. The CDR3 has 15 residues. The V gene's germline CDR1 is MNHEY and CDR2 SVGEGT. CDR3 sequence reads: CASTTRDIISYEQYF. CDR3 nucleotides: TGTGCCAGCACCACCCGGGACATCATCTCCTACGAGCAGTACTTC.

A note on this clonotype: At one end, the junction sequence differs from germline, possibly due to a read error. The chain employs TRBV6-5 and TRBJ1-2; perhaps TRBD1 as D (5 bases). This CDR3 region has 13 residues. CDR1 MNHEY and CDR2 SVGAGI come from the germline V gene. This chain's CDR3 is CASSDSRGAGPTF. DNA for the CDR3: TGTGCCAGCAGTGACTCGAGAGGGGCGGGACCCACCTTC.

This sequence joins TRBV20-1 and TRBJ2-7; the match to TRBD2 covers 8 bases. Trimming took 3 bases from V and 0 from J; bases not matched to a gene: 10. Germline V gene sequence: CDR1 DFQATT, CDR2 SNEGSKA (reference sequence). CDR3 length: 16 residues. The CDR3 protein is CSASGSGGESSYEQYF. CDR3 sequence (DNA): TGCAGTGCTAGTGGCTCGGGAGGGGAAAGCTCCTACGAGCAGTACTTC.

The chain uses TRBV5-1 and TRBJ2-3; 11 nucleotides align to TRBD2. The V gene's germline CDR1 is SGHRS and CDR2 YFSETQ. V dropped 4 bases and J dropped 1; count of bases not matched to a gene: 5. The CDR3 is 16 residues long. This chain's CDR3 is CASSAGLAEGTDTQYF. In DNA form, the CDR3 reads TGCGCCAGCAGCGCGGGACTAGCGGAGGGCACAGATACGCAGTATTTT.

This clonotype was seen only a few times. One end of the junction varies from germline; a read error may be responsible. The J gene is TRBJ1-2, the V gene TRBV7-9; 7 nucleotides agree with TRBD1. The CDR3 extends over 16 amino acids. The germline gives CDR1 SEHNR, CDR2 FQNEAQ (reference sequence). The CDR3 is CASTLPSTGIRGGYTF. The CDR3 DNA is TGTGCCAGCACCTTACCCTCGACAGGGATTCGGGGTGGCTACACCTTC.

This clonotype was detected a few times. The CDR3 nucleotides read TGTGCCAGCAGTTGGGGAACTGAAGCTTTCTTT. Its protein product is CASSWGTEAFF. This sequence joins TRBV12-3 or TRBV12-4 and TRBJ1-1; D ambiguous. Trimming took 4 bases from V and 5 from J, leaving 5 bases between them. The CDR3 contains 11 residues.

The CDR3 sequence is CASSLGPGGVETQYF. CDR3 coding DNA: TGCGCCAGCAGCTTAGGTCCCGGGGGCGTAGAGACCCAGTACTTC. The V gene is TRBV5-1, the J gene TRBJ2-7, with D perhaps being TRBD1 or TRBD2 (6 bases each). The end of the DNA is better explained by TRBJ2-5, so the J call may be wrong. The CDR3 totals 15 residues. Germline loops: CDR1 SGHRS, CDR2 YFSETQ.

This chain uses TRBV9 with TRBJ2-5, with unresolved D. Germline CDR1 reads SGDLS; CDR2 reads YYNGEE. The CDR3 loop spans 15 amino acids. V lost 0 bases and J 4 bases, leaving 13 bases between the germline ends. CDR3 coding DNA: TGTGCCAGCAGCGTAGATATGGTTTCTGGAGAGACCCAGTACTTC. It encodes CASSVDMVSGETQYF. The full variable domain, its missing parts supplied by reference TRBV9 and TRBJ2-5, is DSGVTQTPKHLITATGQRVTLRCSPRSGDLSVYWYQQSLDQGLQFLIQYYNGEERAKGNILERFSAQQFPDLHSELNLSSLELGDSALYFCASSVDMVSGETQYFGPGTRLLVL.

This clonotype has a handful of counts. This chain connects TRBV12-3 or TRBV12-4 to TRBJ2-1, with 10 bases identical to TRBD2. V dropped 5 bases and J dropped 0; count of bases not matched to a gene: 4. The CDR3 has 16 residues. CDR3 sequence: CASSPKREGSYNEQFF. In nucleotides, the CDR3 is TGTGCCAGCAGTCCCAAGCGGGAGGGCTCCTACAATGAGCAGTTCTTC.

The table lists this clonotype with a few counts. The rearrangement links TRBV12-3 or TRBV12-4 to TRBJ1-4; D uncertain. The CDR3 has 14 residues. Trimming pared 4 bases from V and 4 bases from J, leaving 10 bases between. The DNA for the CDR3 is TGTGCCAGCAGTTCCCGAACTATTAATGAAAAACTGTTTTTT. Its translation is CASSSRTINEKLFF.

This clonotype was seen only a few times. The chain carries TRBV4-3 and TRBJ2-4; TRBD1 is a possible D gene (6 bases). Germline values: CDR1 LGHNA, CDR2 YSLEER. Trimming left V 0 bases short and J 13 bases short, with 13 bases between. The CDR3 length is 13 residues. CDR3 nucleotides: TGCGCCAGCAGCCAAGATCTGAGTCAGGGGCAGTACTTC. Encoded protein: CASSQDLSQGQYF.

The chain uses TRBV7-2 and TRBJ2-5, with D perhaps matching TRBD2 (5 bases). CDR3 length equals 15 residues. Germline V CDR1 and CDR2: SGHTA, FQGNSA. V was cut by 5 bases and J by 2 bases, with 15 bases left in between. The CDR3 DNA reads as TGTGCCAGCAGCCCCAGCTGGACTCTACAAGAGACCCAGTACTTC. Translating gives CASSPSWTLQETQYF.

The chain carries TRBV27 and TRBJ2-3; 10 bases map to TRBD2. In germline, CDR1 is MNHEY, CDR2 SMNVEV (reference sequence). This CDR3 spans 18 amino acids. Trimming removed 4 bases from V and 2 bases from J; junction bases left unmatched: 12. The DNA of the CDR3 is TGTGCCAGCAGTTCCAACCGGAGGACTAGCGGTTTCACAGATACGCAGTATTTT. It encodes CASSSNRRTSGFTDTQYF.